This T cell receptor beta chain was sequenced for a study of blood T cell repertoires in COVID-19. The CDR3 runs to 17 residues. The V segment lost 2 bases and the J segment 2 bases; nucleotides outside the gene matches: 10. CDR1 is SGHTA and CDR2 is FQGNSA in the germline V gene. Some clones are missing from TCRdb's copy, which holds only in-frame ones; the method was immunoSEQ multiplex PCR. The sample has about 300,000 clones, 75% to 90% seen once. The chain links TRBV7-2 to TRBJ1-2; 8 nucleotides line up with TRBD1. The clonotype originates from a woman aged 40 to 50 who had recovered from COVID-19. Sequenced material: PBMCs or T cells enriched from blood (not recorded which). CDR3 region: CASSLRLPRGLNYGYTF. The DNA of the CDR3 is TGTGCCAGCAGCTTACGTCTTCCCAGGGGGCTAAACTATGGCTACACCTTC. Full variable domain (missing parts from reference TRBV7-2 and TRBJ1-2): GAGVSQSPSNKVTEKGKDVELRCDPISGHTALYWYRQSLGQGLEFLIYFQGNSAPDKSGLPSDRFSAERTGGSVSTLTIQRTQQEDSAVYLCASSLRLPRGLNYGYTFGSGTRLTVV.